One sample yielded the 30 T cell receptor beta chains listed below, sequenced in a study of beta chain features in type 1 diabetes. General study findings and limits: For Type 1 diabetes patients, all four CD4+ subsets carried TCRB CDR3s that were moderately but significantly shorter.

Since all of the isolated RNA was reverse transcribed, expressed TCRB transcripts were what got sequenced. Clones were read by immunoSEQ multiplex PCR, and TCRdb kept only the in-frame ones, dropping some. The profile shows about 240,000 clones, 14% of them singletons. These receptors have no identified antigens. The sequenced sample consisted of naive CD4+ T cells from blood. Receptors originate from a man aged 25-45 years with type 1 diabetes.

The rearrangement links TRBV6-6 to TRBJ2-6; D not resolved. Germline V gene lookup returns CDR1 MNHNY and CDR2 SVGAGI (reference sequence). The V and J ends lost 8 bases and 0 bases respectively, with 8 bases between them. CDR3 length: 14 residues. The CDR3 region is CASRGASGANVLTF. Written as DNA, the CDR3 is TGTGCCAGCCGAGGAGCCTCTGGGGCCAACGTCCTGACTTTC.

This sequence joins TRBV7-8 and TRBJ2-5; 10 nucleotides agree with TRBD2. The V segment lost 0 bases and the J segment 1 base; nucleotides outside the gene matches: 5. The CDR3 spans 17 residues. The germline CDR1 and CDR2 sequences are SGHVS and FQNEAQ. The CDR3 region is CASSLARLAGVQETQYF. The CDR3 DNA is TGTGCCAGCAGCTTAGCTCGGCTAGCGGGAGTCCAAGAGACCCAGTACTTC.

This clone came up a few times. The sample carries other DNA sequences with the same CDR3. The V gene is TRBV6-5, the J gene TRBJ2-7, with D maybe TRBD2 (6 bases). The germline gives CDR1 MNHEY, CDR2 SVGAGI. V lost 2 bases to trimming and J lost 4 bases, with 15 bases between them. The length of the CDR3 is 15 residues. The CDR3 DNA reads TGTGCCAGCAGTTACGCCAGTGGGAGCGGGTACGAGCAGTACTTC. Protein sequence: CASSYASGSGYEQYF.

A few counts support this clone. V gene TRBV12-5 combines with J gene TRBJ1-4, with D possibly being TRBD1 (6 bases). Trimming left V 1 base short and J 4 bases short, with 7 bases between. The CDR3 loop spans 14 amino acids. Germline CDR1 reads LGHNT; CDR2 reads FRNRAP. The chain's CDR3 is CASGLGTDNEKLFF. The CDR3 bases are TGTGCTAGTGGTTTGGGGACAGATAATGAAAAACTGTTTTTT. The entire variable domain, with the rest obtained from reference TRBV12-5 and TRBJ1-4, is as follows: DARVTQTPRHKVTEMGQEVTMRCQPILGHNTVFWYRQTMMQGLELLAYFRNRAPLDDSGMPKDRFSAEMPDATLATLKIQPSEPRDSAVYFCASGLGTDNEKLFFGSGTQLSVL.

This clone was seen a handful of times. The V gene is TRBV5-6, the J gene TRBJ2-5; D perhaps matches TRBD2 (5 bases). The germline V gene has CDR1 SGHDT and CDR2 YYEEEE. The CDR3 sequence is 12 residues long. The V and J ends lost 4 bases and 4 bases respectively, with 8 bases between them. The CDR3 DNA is TGTGCCAGCAGCCCCGGGGTAGAGACCCAGTACTTC. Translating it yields CASSPGVETQYF.

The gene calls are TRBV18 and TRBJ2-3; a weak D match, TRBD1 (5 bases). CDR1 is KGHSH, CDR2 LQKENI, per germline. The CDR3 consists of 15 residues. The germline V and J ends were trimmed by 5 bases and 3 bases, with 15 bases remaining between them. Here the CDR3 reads CASSSSQAETDTQYF. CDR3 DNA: TGTGCCAGCTCATCATCACAGGCGGAGACAGATACGCAGTATTTT.

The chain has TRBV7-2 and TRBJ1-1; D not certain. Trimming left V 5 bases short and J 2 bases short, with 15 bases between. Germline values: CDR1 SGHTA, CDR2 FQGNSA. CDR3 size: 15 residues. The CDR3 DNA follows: TGTGCCAGCAGCCCCCGTCCTCGGGGAAACACTGAAGCTTTCTTT. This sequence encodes CASSPRPRGNTEAFF.

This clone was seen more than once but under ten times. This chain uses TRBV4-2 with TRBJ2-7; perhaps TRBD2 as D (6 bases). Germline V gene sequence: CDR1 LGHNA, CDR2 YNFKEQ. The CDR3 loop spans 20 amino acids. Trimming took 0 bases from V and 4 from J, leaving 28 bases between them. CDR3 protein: CASSQEGRDRGLGGRYEQYF. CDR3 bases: TGTGCCAGCAGCCAAGAAGGCAGGGACCGAGGCCTGGGAGGACGGTACGAGCAGTACTTC.

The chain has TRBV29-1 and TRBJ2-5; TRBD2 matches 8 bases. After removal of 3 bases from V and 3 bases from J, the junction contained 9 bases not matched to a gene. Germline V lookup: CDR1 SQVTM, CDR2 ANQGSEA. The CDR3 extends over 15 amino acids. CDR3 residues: CSVDRGTSGKETQYF. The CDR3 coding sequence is TGCAGCGTTGATAGGGGAACTAGCGGCAAAGAGACCCAGTACTTC.

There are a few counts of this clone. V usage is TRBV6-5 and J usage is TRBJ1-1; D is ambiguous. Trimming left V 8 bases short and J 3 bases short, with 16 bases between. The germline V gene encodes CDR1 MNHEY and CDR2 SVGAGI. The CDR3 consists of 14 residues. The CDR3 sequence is CASGKRSWDTEAFF. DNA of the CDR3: TGTGCCAGCGGCAAGCGCTCATGGGACACTGAAGCTTTCTTT.

CDR3 sequence: CATQPGAENTGELFF. DNA of the CDR3: TGTGCCACCCAACCAGGGGCCGAGAACACCGGGGAGCTGTTTTTT. V usage is TRBV2 and J usage is TRBJ2-2; D might be TRBD1 (6 bases). From germline, CDR1 is SNHLY and CDR2 FYNNEI. V lost 10 bases to trimming and J lost 1 base, with 16 bases between them. The CDR3 spans 15 residues. Based on the CDR3 plus reference TRBV2 and TRBJ2-2, the full variable domain is EPEVTQTPSHQVTQMGQEVILRCVPISNHLYFYWYRQILGQKVEFLVSFYNNEISEKSEIFDDQFSVERPDGSNFTLKIRSTKLEDSAMYFCATQPGAENTGELFFGEGSRLTVL.

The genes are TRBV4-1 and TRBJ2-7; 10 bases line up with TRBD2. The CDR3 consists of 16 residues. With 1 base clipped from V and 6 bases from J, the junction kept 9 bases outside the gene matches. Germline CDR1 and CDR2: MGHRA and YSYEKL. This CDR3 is CASSQASGTSVREQYF. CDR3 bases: TGCGCCAGCAGCCAAGCCTCCGGGACTAGCGTCCGCGAGCAGTACTTC.

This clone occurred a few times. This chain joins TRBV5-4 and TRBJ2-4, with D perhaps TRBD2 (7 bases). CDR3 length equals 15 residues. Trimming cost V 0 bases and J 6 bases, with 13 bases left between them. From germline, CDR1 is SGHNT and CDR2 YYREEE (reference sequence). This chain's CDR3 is CASSLEGGPRNIQYF. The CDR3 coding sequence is TGTGCCAGCAGCTTGGAGGGGGGGCCCAGAAACATTCAGTACTTC.

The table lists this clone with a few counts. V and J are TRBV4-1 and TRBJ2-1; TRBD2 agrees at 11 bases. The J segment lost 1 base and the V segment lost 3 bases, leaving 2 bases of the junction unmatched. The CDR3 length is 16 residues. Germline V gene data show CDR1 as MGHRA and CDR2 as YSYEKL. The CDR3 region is CASSQVAGGSYNEQFF. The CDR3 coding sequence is TGCGCCAGCAGCCAGGTAGCGGGAGGGTCCTACAATGAGCAGTTCTTC.

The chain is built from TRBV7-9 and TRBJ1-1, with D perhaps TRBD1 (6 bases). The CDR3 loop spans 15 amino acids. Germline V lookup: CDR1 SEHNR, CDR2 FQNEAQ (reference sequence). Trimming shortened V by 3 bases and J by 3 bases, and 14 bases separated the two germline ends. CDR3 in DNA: TGTGCCAGCAGCTTTTCCTCAGGGGCAGACACTGAAGCTTTCTTT. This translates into CASSFSSGADTEAFF. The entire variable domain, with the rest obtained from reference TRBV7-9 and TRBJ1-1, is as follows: DTGVSQNPRHKITKRGQNVTFRCDPISEHNRLYWYRQTLGQGPEFLTYFQNEAQLEKSRLLSDRFSAERPKGSFSTLEIQRTEQGDSAMYLCASSFSSGADTEAFFGQGTRLTVV.

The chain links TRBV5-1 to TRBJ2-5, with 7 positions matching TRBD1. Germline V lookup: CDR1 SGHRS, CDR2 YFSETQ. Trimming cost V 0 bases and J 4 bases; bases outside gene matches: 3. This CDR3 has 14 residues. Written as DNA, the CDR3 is TGCGCCAGCAGCTTGGCCACAGGGGTAGAGACCCAGTACTTC. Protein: CASSLATGVETQYF.

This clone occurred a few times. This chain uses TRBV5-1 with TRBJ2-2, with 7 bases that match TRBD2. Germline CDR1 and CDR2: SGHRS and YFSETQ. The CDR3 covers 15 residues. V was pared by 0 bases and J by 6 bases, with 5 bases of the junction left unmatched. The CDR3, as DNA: TGCGCCAGCAGCTTGGCCGGCGGGAGCCCCGGGGAGCTGTTTTTT. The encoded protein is CASSLAGGSPGELFF.

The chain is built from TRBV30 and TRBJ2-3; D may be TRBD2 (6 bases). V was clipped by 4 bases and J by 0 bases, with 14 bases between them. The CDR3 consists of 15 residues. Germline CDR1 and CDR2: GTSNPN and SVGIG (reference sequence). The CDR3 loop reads CAWTLTGTSTDTQYF. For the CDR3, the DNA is TGTGCCTGGACCCTCACCGGGACTAGCACAGATACGCAGTATTTT.

The CDR3 spells CSVAEGGGNTIYF. DNA of the CDR3: TGCAGCGTCGCGGAGGGCGGGGGAAACACCATATATTTT. This sequence joins TRBV29-1 and TRBJ1-3, with D hard to call. CDR3 length equals 13 residues. Trimming took off 6 bases at V and 4 bases at J, with 13 bases between the two ends. The germline V gene encodes CDR1 SQVTM and CDR2 ANQGSEA.

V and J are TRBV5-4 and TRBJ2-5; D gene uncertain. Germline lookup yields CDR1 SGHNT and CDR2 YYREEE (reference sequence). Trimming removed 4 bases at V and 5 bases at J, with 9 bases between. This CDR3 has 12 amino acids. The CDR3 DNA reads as TGTGCCAGCAGCCGAGAACTTGAGACCCAGTACTTC. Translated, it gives CASSRELETQYF.

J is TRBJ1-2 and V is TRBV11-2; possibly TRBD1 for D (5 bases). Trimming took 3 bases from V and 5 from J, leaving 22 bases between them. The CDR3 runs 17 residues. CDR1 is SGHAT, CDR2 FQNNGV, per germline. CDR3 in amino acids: CASSFTGTAGISYGYTF. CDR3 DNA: TGTGCCAGCAGCTTTACCGGGACTGCCGGGATCTCTTATGGCTACACCTTC.

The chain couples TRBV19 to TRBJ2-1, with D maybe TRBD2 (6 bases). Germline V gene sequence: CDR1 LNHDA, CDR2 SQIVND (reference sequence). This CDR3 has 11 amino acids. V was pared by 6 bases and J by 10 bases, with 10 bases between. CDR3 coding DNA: TGTGCCAGTAGCTCGGGAGTCGAGCAGTTCTTC. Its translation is CASSSGVEQFF.

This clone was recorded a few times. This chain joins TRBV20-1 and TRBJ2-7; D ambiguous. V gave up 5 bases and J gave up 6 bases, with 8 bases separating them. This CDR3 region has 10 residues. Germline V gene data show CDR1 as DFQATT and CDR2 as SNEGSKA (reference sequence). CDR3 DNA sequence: TGCAGTGCTCTCGATAGCGAGCAGTACTTC. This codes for CSALDSEQYF.

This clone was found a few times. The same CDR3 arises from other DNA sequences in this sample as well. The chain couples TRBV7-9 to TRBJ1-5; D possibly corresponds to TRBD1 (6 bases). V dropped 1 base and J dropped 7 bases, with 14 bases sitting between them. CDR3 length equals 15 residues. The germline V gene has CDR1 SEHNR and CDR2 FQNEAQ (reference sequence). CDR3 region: CASSLGTGPGQPQHF. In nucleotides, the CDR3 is TGTGCCAGCAGCTTAGGTACAGGGCCCGGGCAGCCCCAGCATTTT. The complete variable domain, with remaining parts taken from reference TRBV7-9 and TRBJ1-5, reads DTGVSQNPRHKITKRGQNVTFRCDPISEHNRLYWYRQTLGQGPEFLTYFQNEAQLEKSRLLSDRFSAERPKGSFSTLEIQRTEQGDSAMYLCASSLGTGPGQPQHFGDGTRLSIL.

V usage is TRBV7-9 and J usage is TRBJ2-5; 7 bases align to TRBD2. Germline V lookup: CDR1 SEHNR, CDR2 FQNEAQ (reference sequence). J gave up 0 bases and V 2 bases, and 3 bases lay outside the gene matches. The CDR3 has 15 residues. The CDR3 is CASSLWEGNQETQYF. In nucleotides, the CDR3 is TGTGCCAGCAGCTTATGGGAGGGGAACCAAGAGACCCAGTACTTC. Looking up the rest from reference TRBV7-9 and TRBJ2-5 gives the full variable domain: DTGVSQNPRHKITKRGQNVTFRCDPISEHNRLYWYRQTLGQGPEFLTYFQNEAQLEKSRLLSDRFSAERPKGSFSTLEIQRTEQGDSAMYLCASSLWEGNQETQYFGPGTRLLVL.

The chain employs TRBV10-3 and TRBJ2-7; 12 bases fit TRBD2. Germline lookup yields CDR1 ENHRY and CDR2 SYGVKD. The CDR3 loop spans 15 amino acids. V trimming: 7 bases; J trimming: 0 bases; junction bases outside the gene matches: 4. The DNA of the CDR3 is TGTGCCATCAAACGACTAGCGGGGGACTCCTACGAGCAGTACTTC. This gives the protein CAIKRLAGDSYEQYF.

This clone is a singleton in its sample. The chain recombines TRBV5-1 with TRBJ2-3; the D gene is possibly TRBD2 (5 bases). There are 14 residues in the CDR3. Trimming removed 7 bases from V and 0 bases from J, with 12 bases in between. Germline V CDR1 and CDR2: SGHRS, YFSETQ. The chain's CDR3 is CASHLATSTDTQYF. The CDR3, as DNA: TGCGCCAGCCATTTAGCGACTAGCACAGATACGCAGTATTTT.

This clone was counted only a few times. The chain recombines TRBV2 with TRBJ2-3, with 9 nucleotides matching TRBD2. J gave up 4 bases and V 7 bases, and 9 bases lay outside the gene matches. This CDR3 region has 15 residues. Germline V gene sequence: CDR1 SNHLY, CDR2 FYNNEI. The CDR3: CASIPAGGGPDTQYF. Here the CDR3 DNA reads TGTGCCAGCATCCCAGCGGGAGGTGGTCCAGATACGCAGTATTTT.

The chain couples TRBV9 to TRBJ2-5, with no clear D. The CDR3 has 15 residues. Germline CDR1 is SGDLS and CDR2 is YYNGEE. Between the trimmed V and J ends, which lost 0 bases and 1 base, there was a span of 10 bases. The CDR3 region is CASSVAAATQETQYF. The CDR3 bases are TGTGCCAGCAGCGTAGCTGCGGCTACCCAAGAGACCCAGTACTTC.

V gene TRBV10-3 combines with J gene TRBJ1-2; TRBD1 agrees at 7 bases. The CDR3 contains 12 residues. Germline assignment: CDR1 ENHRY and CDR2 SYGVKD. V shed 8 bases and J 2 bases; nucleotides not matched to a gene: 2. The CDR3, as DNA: TGTGCCATCGGACAGGACAACTATGGCTACACCTTC. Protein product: CAIGQDNYGYTF.